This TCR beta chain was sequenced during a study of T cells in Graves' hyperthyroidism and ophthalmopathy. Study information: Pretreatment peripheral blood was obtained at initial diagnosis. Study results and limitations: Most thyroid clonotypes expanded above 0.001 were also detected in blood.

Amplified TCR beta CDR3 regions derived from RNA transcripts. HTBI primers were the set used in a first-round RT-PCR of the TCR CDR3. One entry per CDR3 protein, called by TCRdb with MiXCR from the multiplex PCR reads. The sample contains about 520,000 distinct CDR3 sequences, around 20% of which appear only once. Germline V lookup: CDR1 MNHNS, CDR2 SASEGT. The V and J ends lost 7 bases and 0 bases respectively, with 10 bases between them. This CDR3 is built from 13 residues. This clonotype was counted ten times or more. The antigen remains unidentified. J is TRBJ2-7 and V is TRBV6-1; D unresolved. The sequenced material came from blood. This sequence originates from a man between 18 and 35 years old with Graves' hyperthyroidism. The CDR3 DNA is TGTGCCAGCATCGAGACTCACTCCTACGAGCAGTACTTC. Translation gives CASIETHSYEQYF.